What follows is one T cell receptor (beta chain) and its context. Clones were read by immunoSEQ multiplex PCR, and TCRdb kept only the in-frame ones, dropping some. The sample has 170,000 or so clones, 94% seen once; the top ten hold around 1.3%. Trimming shortened V by 6 bases and J by 7 bases, and 9 bases separated the two germline ends. Germline V gene sequence: CDR1 KGHSH, CDR2 LQKENI. The CDR3 runs to 12 residues. This sample stems from a study of control samples from healthy donors and cancer patients. The source is a woman under 30 in good health. Sequencing input: blood. The gene calls are TRBV18 and TRBJ2-2; D uncertain. CDR3 sequence: CASSPIVGELFF. CDR3 sequence (DNA): TGTGCCAGCTCCCCCATTGTCGGGGAGCTGTTTTTT.